Presented here are 12 T cell receptor beta chains from one specimen sequenced in a study of CD8 T cells in ankylosing spondylitis. A single record per CDR3 protein comes from TCRdb applying MiXCR to the 5' RACE reads. This table holds 800,000 to 900,000 distinct CDR3 sequences, about 10% found once. The antigens of these receptors remain unknown. Findings of the study overall: A motif in TCR beta, a set of eight or nine highly homologous variants, appeared characteristic of ankylosing spondylitis blood.

The sequenced sample was blood, either unsorted or a sorted T cell fraction (not recorded which). The receptors originated from a male donor with ankylosing spondylitis.

This clonotype was seen a handful of times. V is TRBV20-1 and J is TRBJ2-1; 13 nucleotides align to TRBD2. V trimming: 6 bases; J trimming: 1 base; junction bases outside the gene matches: 6. The length of the CDR3 is 16 residues. In germline, CDR1 is DFQATT, CDR2 SNEGSKA (reference sequence). DNA for the CDR3: TGCAGTGCCCGGACTAGCGGGAGATGGTCCTACAATGAGCAGTTCTTC. Amino acids: CSARTSGRWSYNEQFF.

Worth noting for this clonotype: This may come from a read error, since a much larger clone is one base off. The rearrangement links TRBV7-2 to TRBJ2-7; D is unclear. The CDR3 consists of 13 residues. Germline V CDR1 and CDR2: SGHTA, FQGNSA. V was clipped by 8 bases and J by 0 bases, with 11 bases between them. CDR3 bases: TGTACCAGCGGCGCACGGGCCTCCTACGAGCAGTACTTC. Its protein is CTSGARASYEQYF.

This clonotype was seen only a few times. The CDR3 region has the DNA TGCAGTGCTAGCCACAGCCCTGTCTACAATGAGCAGTTCTTC. Translating it yields CSASHSPVYNEQFF. The chain joins TRBV20-1 to TRBJ2-1, with D unclear. V dropped 3 bases and J dropped 3 bases, with 12 bases sitting between them. CDR3 length equals 14 residues. Germline V gene sequence: CDR1 DFQATT, CDR2 SNEGSKA (reference sequence).

Many counts were recorded for this clonotype. The rearrangement links TRBV20-1 to TRBJ2-2; TRBD2 matches 13 bases. J lost 6 bases, V lost 0 bases, and 4 bases had no gene match. The CDR3 loop spans 16 amino acids. The V gene's germline CDR1 is DFQATT and CDR2 SNEGSKA (reference sequence). In nucleotides, the CDR3 is TGCAGTGCTAGAGACCGGACTAGCGGGAGTTCCGGGGAGCTGTTTTTT. It translates to CSARDRTSGSSGELFF.

V usage is TRBV10-3 and J usage is TRBJ2-3, with 7 bases identical to TRBD1. The CDR3 has 15 amino acids. CDR1 is ENHRY, CDR2 SYGVKD, per germline. V trimming: 6 bases; J trimming: 0 bases; junction bases outside the gene matches: 6. CDR3 DNA sequence: TGTGCCATCAGCTGGGACAGAGCTAGCACAGATACGCAGTATTTT. It specifies CAISWDRASTDTQYF.

This sequence joins TRBV29-1 and TRBJ2-7; 14 bases are a match to TRBD2. This CDR3 spans 17 amino acids. The V segment lost 4 bases and the J segment 2 bases; nucleotides outside the gene matches: 10. Germline lookup yields CDR1 SQVTM and CDR2 ANQGSEA. The CDR3 coding sequence is TGCAGCGTTGTTCCTCCGACTAGCGGGAGGGGGCCCTACGAGCAGTACTTC. Protein product: CSVVPPTSGRGPYEQYF.

This clonotype was counted ten times or more. V is TRBV29-1 and J is TRBJ2-5, with 7 bases identical to TRBD2. J was trimmed by 2 bases and V by 4 bases; bases with no gene match: 7. The CDR3 has 14 residues. Looked up from germline, CDR1 is SQVTM and CDR2 is ANQGSEA. The CDR3 region has the DNA TGCAGCGTTGCGGGGCTAGCGGCACAAGAGACCCAGTACTTC. Amino acid sequence: CSVAGLAAQETQYF.

This clonotype was seen only a few times. This rearrangement joins TRBV20-1 to TRBJ2-7; D perhaps matches TRBD2 (5 bases). Per the germline V gene, CDR1 is DFQATT and CDR2 is SNEGSKA (reference sequence). CDR3 length: 14 amino acids. The V gene lost 6 bases and the J gene lost 0 bases, with 15 bases spanning the gap. The CDR3 reads CSAITDGDSYEQYF. The CDR3 nucleotides read TGCAGTGCCATCACGGACGGGGACTCCTACGAGCAGTACTTC.

This rearrangement joins TRBV5-1 to TRBJ1-1, with 8 positions matching TRBD1. V dropped 7 bases and J dropped 1; count of bases not matched to a gene: 6. Germline CDR1 and CDR2: SGHRS and YFSETQ. The CDR3 covers 14 residues. The CDR3 DNA is TGCGCCAGCTGCCCGGACAGGGCGAACACTGAAGCTTTCTTT. Protein: CASCPDRANTEAFF.

The chain couples TRBV12-5 to TRBJ1-3; TRBD1 might be the D (6 bases). Germline CDR1 reads LGHNT; CDR2 reads FRNRAP. The germline V and J ends were trimmed by 6 bases and 4 bases, with 16 bases remaining between them. The CDR3 sequence is 15 residues long. The DNA of the CDR3 is TGTGCTAGTGGCCCCGGGGGCCCAGGGGGAAACACCATATATTTT. As protein: CASGPGGPGGNTIYF.

The sample holds a few counts of this clonotype. The V and J genes are TRBV24-1 and TRBJ2-2; the D is unclear. Germline V gene sequence: CDR1 KGHDR, CDR2 SFDVKD. CDR3 length: 14 amino acids. The V end was cut by 2 bases, the J end by 5 bases, with 8 bases between. The chain's CDR3 is CATSDYWRTGELFF. CDR3 coding DNA: TGTGCCACCAGTGATTATTGGAGAACCGGGGAGCTGTTTTTT.

CDR3 bases: TGTGCCAGCAGCTTAGGGTCGTGGGGACAGGGAGCTGAAGCTTTCTTT. As protein: CASSLGSWGQGAEAFF. The chain carries TRBV11-1 and TRBJ1-1, with 9 bases lining up with TRBD1. The trim removed 1 base at V and 6 bases at J, leaving 9 bases unmatched. The length of the CDR3 is 16 residues. Looked up from germline, CDR1 is SGHAT and CDR2 is FQDESV (reference sequence). Based on the CDR3 plus reference TRBV11-1 and TRBJ1-1, the full variable domain is EAEVAQSPRYKITEKSQAVAFWCDPISGHATLYWYRQILGQGPELLVQFQDESVVDDSQLPKDRFSAERLKGVDSTLKIQPAELGDSAMYLCASSLGSWGQGAEAFFGQGTRLTVV.